The following is a TCR beta chain sequence with its context. Its cognate antigen is unknown. PCR used 60 Vbeta primers and 13 Jbeta primers. This table comes from immunoSEQ multiplex PCR, and its TCRdb copy is limited to in-frame clones, with some not included. The repertoire holds about 130,000 clones, with roughly four fifths as singletons. CDR3 length equals 15 residues. V was clipped by 4 bases and J by 0 bases, with 12 bases between them. Germline V gives CDR1 SGHTA, CDR2 FQGNSA. The sample belongs to a study of cytomegalovirus exposure and HLA in healthy donors. Study conclusions and caveats: The authors excluded some V segments, including TRBV6-2 and TRBV6-3, as indistinguishable. Most TCR sequences showed up rarely, but some public TCRs showed up in many donors. Roughly uniform sequencing depth across donors was assumed, possibly incorrectly.

This clonotype originated in a male donor in good health and CMV-seropositive. The chain has TRBV7-2 and TRBJ1-2, with a tentative D call TRBD1 (5 bases). Sequencing was performed on PBMCs. CDR3 DNA sequence: TGTGCCAGCAGCTATTACGACAGAGCTAACTATGGCTACACCTTC. This codes for CASSYYDRANYGYTF.